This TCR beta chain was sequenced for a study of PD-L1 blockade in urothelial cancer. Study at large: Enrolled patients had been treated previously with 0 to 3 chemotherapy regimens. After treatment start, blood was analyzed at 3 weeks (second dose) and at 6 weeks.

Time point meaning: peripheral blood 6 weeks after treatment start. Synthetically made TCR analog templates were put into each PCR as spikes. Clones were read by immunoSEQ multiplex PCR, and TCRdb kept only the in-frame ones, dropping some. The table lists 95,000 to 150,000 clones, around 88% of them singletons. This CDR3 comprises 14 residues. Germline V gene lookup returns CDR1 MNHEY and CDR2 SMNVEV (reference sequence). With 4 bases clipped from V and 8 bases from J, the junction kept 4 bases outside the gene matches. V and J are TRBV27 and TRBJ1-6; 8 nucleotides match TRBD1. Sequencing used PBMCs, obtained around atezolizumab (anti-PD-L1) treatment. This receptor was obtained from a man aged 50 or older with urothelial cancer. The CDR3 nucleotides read TGTGCCAGCAGTTGGGACAGGAGGGATTCACCCCTCCACTTT. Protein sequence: CASSWDRRDSPLHF.